This entry lists 26 T cell receptor beta chains sequenced from one sample in a study of blood T cell repertoires in COVID-19. Profiled with immunoSEQ multiplex PCR; TCRdb holds only in-frame clones, not every one. The profile shows 95,000 or so clones, 70% to 85% of them singletons. The material sequenced was peripheral blood. These receptors were taken from a human donor in a cohort sampled during active COVID-19.

The rearrangement uses TRBV7-2 and TRBJ1-1, with 8 nucleotides matching TRBD1. Germline loops: CDR1 SGHTA, CDR2 FQGNSA. The CDR3 runs to 15 residues. Trimming cost V 3 bases and J 1 base; bases outside gene matches: 4. The CDR3 spells CASSFLGQENTEAFF. In DNA form, the CDR3 reads TGTGCCAGCAGCTTTTTGGGACAGGAGAACACTGAAGCTTTCTTT.

In nucleotides, the CDR3 is TGCGCCAGCAGCCAAGGGAAAGGGACAAATTCTAACTATGGCTACACCTTC. Translating it yields CASSQGKGTNSNYGYTF. This rearrangement joins TRBV4-3 to TRBJ1-2, with D possibly TRBD1 on 6 matching bases. The germline V gene encodes CDR1 LGHNA and CDR2 YSLEER. The CDR3 has 17 residues. Trimming left V 1 base short and J 0 bases short, with 15 bases between.

The chain has TRBV6-6 and TRBJ2-5; 15 bases match TRBD2. CDR1 and CDR2 from the germline V gene are MNHNY and SVGAGI (reference sequence). This CDR3 contains 15 residues. Unmatched junction bases numbered 3, after V lost 5 bases and J lost 5 bases. CDR3 DNA sequence: TGTGCCAGCAGTGGACTAGCGGGAGGGTTGGAGACCCAGTACTTC. Translation gives CASSGLAGGLETQYF.

This clone was seen just once. The chain recombines TRBV27 with TRBJ1-2, with 7 bases matching TRBD1. This CDR3 region has 13 residues. Germline V gene sequence: CDR1 MNHEY, CDR2 SMNVEV (reference sequence). V lost 6 bases and J lost 2; bases outside the gene matches: 3. The CDR3: CASSTGVNYGYTF. CDR3 bases: TGTGCCAGCAGCACAGGGGTCAACTATGGCTACACCTTC.

V usage is TRBV5-8 and J usage is TRBJ1-1; D might be TRBD1 (5 bases). The CDR3 length is 16 residues. Germline CDR1 reads SGHTS; CDR2 reads YDEGEE. V gave up 2 bases and J gave up 4 bases, with 18 bases separating them. The chain's CDR3 is CASSLPGGTQGTEAFF. The CDR3 DNA is TGTGCCAGCAGCTTACCTGGAGGGACTCAGGGCACTGAAGCTTTCTTT.

This sequence joins TRBV5-8 and TRBJ1-1; tentatively, D is TRBD1 (5 bases). Looked up from germline, CDR1 is SGHTS and CDR2 is YDEGEE. The CDR3 is made up of 12 amino acids. The ends were cut back, 0 bases at V and 8 bases at J, with 8 bases in the middle. CDR3 nucleotides: TGTGCCAGCAGCTTGGGTCGGACAGAAGCTTTCTTT. The encoded protein is CASSLGRTEAFF.

In this sample, this clone turned up a few times. The chain couples TRBV5-1 to TRBJ1-1; 10 bases align to TRBD1. The V gene end was trimmed by 3 bases and the J gene end by 3 bases; junction bases not matched to a gene: 8. This CDR3 comprises 16 residues. Per the germline V gene, CDR1 is SGHRS and CDR2 is YFSETQ. CDR3 loop: CASSWATGGDHTEAFF. The CDR3 DNA reads as TGCGCCAGCAGCTGGGCGACAGGGGGCGATCACACTGAAGCTTTCTTT.

In this sample, this clone turned up once. The chain uses TRBV3-1 (or the pseudogene TRBV3-2) and TRBJ1-1; 8 bases agree with TRBD1. This CDR3 region has 15 residues. The germline gives CDR1 LGHDT, CDR2 YNNKEL (reference sequence). Unmatched junction bases numbered 4, after V lost 3 bases and J lost 1 base. The CDR3, as DNA: TGTGCCAGCAGCCAGACTGGACAGGGGAACACTGAAGCTTTCTTT. It is translated as CASSQTGQGNTEAFF.

This clone appeared a single time. This chain joins TRBV6-5 and TRBJ2-7; 10 nucleotides align to TRBD2. The CDR3 totals 14 residues. Germline lookup yields CDR1 MNHEY and CDR2 SVGAGI. The junction had 3 bases not matched to a gene; V was cut back by 4 bases and J by 3 bases. For the CDR3, the DNA is TGTGCCAGCAGTTGGACTAGCGGAAACTACGAGCAGTACTTC. This sequence encodes CASSWTSGNYEQYF.

The chain joins TRBV19 to TRBJ1-2; D unclear. From germline, CDR1 is LNHDA and CDR2 SQIVND (reference sequence). The CDR3 sequence is 14 residues long. The V end was cut by 2 bases, the J end by 1 base, with 8 bases between. CDR3 amino acids: CASSISQVNYGYTF. CDR3 DNA sequence: TGTGCCAGTAGTATATCCCAGGTTAACTATGGCTACACCTTC. Drawing the rest from reference TRBV19 and TRBJ1-2, the complete variable domain is DGGITQSPKYLFRKEGQNVTLSCEQNLNHDAMYWYRQDPGQGLRLIYYSQIVNDFQKGDIAEGYSVSREKKESFPLTVTSAQKNPTAFYLCASSISQVNYGYTFGSGTRLTVV.

This chain links TRBV19 with TRBJ1-1, with 11 bases matching TRBD1. Trimming at V came to 5 bases and at J to 6 bases, leaving 14 bases not matched to a gene. CDR1 is LNHDA, CDR2 SQIVND, per germline (reference sequence). This CDR3 is built from 17 residues. CDR3 region: CASSAVGTGGERAEAFF. DNA of the CDR3: TGTGCCAGTAGTGCGGTAGGGACAGGGGGTGAAAGGGCTGAAGCTTTCTTT.

This chain joins TRBV2 and TRBJ2-1; 9 bases are a match to TRBD1. CDR1 and CDR2 (germline): SNHLY, FYNNEI. The V segment lost 8 bases and the J segment 4 bases; nucleotides outside the gene matches: 0. The CDR3 totals 12 residues. CDR3 DNA: TGTGCCAGCGGGACAGGGTACAATGAGCAGTTCTTC. Amino acids: CASGTGYNEQFF.

The chain couples TRBV9 to TRBJ2-3, with 9 bases identical to TRBD1. This CDR3 region has 16 residues. Unmatched junction bases numbered 8, after V lost 4 bases and J lost 2 bases. Looked up from germline, CDR1 is SGDLS and CDR2 is YYNGEE. Here the CDR3 reads CASSNAQGAFTDTQYF. CDR3 nucleotides: TGTGCCAGCAGCAACGCACAGGGGGCGTTCACAGATACGCAGTATTTT.

This chain joins TRBV27 and TRBJ1-5, with D maybe TRBD1 (6 bases). Germline lookup yields CDR1 MNHEY and CDR2 SMNVEV (reference sequence). Deletions cut 3 bases from V and 2 bases from J, with 8 bases between. The CDR3 length is 14 residues. The CDR3 loop reads CASSFRQGNQPQHF. In DNA form, the CDR3 reads TGTGCCAGCAGTTTTCGACAGGGCAATCAGCCCCAGCATTTT.

This chain joins TRBV5-1 and TRBJ2-2, with a tentative D call TRBD1 (5 bases). The V and J ends lost 6 bases and 7 bases respectively, with 19 bases between them. This CDR3 has 15 amino acids. CDR1 is SGHRS, CDR2 YFSETQ, per germline. DNA for the CDR3: TGCGCCAGCAACTACCGATCAGGGTCACACGGGGAGCTGTTTTTT. Translation: CASNYRSGSHGELFF.

This clone came up once. This rearrangement joins TRBV7-6 to TRBJ2-1, with 14 bases fitting TRBD2. CDR1 is SGHVS, CDR2 FNYEAQ, per germline. Trimming at V came to 1 base and at J to 9 bases, leaving 5 bases not matched to a gene. The CDR3 is 16 amino acids. CDR3: CASSLGGTSGSREQFF. The CDR3 coding sequence is TGTGCCAGCAGCTTAGGAGGGACTAGCGGGAGTCGTGAGCAGTTCTTC.

The rearrangement joins TRBV28 to TRBJ1-3, with a possible D match to TRBD1 (5 bases). V was clipped by 6 bases and J by 2 bases, with 11 bases between them. The CDR3 runs to 14 residues. Germline V CDR1 and CDR2: MDHEN, SYDVKM. The CDR3 sequence is CASRSGGTGNTIYF. The CDR3 coding sequence is TGTGCCAGCAGGTCGGGGGGGACTGGAAACACCATATATTTT.

This clone was seen just once. In nucleotides, the CDR3 is TGTGCCAGTAGTATCCAGGGTTGGTTGTCGCCAGATACGCAGTATTTT. Its translation: CASSIQGWLSPDTQYF. The J gene is TRBJ2-3, the V gene TRBV19; D perhaps matches TRBD1 (5 bases). Trimming left V 3 bases short and J 4 bases short, with 17 bases between. Germline-derived CDR1 and CDR2 are LNHDA and SQIVND (reference sequence). The CDR3 length is 16 residues.

The chain couples TRBV18 to TRBJ1-1, with 7 bases fitting TRBD1. Germline V lookup: CDR1 KGHSH, CDR2 LQKENI. CDR3 length equals 15 residues. V lost 0 bases and J lost 8; bases outside the gene matches: 9. CDR3 loop: CASSPPVLTGIEAFF. The CDR3 DNA sequence: TGTGCCAGCTCACCACCGGTGCTGACAGGGATCGAAGCTTTCTTT.

V and J are TRBV3-1 (or the pseudogene TRBV3-2) and TRBJ2-1; weak D call: TRBD2 (6 bases). The CDR3 length is 15 residues. Trimming removed 5 bases at V and 5 bases at J, with 16 bases between. Germline-derived CDR1 and CDR2 are LGHDT and YNNKEL (reference sequence). The CDR3 sequence is CASSLIRDSNNEQFF. CDR3 coding DNA: TGTGCCAGCAGCTTAATCCGGGACTCTAACAATGAGCAGTTCTTC.

V is TRBV9 and J is TRBJ2-7, with D maybe TRBD1 (5 bases). The germline V gene encodes CDR1 SGDLS and CDR2 YYNGEE. This CDR3 contains 14 residues. Trimming removed 6 bases at V and 0 bases at J, with 13 bases between. The CDR3 bases are TGTGCCAGCATCGGACATAAAAGCTCCTACGAGCAGTACTTC. It specifies CASIGHKSSYEQYF.

The J gene is TRBJ2-7, the V gene TRBV6-5, with a tentative D call TRBD2 (5 bases). Per the germline V gene, CDR1 is MNHEY and CDR2 is SVGAGI. V lost 8 bases and J lost 0, with 11 bases in between. CDR3 size: 13 residues. The DNA for the CDR3 is TGTGCCAGCGCACGGAGGCCCTCCTACGAGCAGTACTTC. Protein sequence: CASARRPSYEQYF.

CDR3 sequence (DNA): TGTGCCAGCAGCTTCTCCGGGGGGGGTAACTATGGCTACACCTTC. Translated, it gives CASSFSGGGNYGYTF. J is TRBJ1-2 and V is TRBV11-2; D is perhaps TRBD1 (5 bases). CDR1 and CDR2 (germline): SGHAT, FQNNGV. V was cut by 3 bases and J by 1 base, with 12 bases left in between. This CDR3 region has 15 residues. Full variable domain (rest looked up from reference TRBV11-2 and TRBJ1-2): EAGVAQSPRYKIIEKRQSVAFWCNPISGHATLYWYQQILGQGPKLLIQFQNNGVVDDSQLPKDRFSAERLKGVDSTLKIQPAKLEDSAVYLCASSFSGGGNYGYTFGSGTRLTVV.

This clone has a single count. This chain joins TRBV10-3 and TRBJ2-1; 15 bases map to TRBD2. There are 15 residues in the CDR3. Per the germline V gene, CDR1 is ENHRY and CDR2 is SYGVKD. V gave up 7 bases and J gave up 7 bases; unmatched junction bases: 5. CDR3 nucleotide sequence: TGTGCCATCATGGGACTAGCGGGAGGACGAAATGAGCAGTTCTTC. It codes for CAIMGLAGGRNEQFF.

This clone was seen more than once but under ten times. Germline is not matched at one junction end, which may reflect a read error. The rearrangement uses TRBV28 and TRBJ1-2; D is uncertain. The germline V gene encodes CDR1 MDHEN and CDR2 SYDVKM. The CDR3 sequence is 12 residues long. For the CDR3, the DNA is TGTGCCAGCAGTTTATCCGGACGGCTCGGGGCCTTC. This translates into CASSLSGRLGAF.

The chain couples TRBV3-1 (or the pseudogene TRBV3-2) to TRBJ1-2; 9 bases are a match to TRBD1. Germline V CDR1 and CDR2: LGHDT, YNNKEL (reference sequence). V dropped 1 base and J dropped 1; count of bases not matched to a gene: 7. The CDR3 covers 17 residues. The DNA for the CDR3 is TGTGCCAGCAGCCAAGTGCGGGGACAGGGAATTAACTATGGCTACACCTTC. It codes for CASSQVRGQGINYGYTF.